Listed below are T cell receptor beta chains from one sample, sequenced in a study of blood T cell repertoires in COVID-19. Only in-frame clones appear in the TCRdb table, and some are missing; sequencing was by immunoSEQ multiplex PCR. The data hold approximately 260,000 clones, with almost 90% observed a single time. Material: peripheral blood. These receptor sequences come from an older woman with COVID-19, enrolled during active disease. Each CDR3 is given without its conserved first and last residue.

TRBV20-1	SASFREYEQY
TRBV2	ASSVWTGDGYT
TRBV2	ASTGGGEGEKLF
TRBV6-1	ASSDLGVQETQY
TRBV9	ASSVTGGDDEKLF
TRBV19	ASSRSWTSGGVQPYSSYNEQF
TRBV25-1	ASSAVTGGNYGYT
TRBV6-1	ASSGGFGGELF
TRBV30	APPARSEQGQQTEAF
TRBV11-2	ASSSDRDTGELF
TRBV4-1	ASSQEGRRFQPQH
TRBV7-8	ASSLWDRNYGYT
TRBV3-1/TRBV3-2	ASSPSRNSYRELF
TRBV30	AWRTPGTGELF
TRBV2	ASKLGTEAF
TRBV3-1/TRBV3-2	ASSQDPLLAGDQTQY
TRBV27	ASRHWRSEAF
TRBV12-5	ASGLAPAGNNEQF
TRBV6-6	ASSLGLEYEQY
TRBV7-9	ASSFGTGRDEKLF
TRBV3-1/TRBV3-2	ASSQGQQRGYT
TRBV4-1	ASSPGPGTHGYT
TRBV10-3	AISERDRGNEKLF
TRBV20-1	SASEGLDGKF
TRBV7-2	ASSFGQGVYEQY
TRBV14	ASSQVPGIGYT
TRBV7-2	ASSLDFHAIYGYT
TRBV18	ASSPQGSGNTIY
TRBV11-2	ASSFRTGDYEQY